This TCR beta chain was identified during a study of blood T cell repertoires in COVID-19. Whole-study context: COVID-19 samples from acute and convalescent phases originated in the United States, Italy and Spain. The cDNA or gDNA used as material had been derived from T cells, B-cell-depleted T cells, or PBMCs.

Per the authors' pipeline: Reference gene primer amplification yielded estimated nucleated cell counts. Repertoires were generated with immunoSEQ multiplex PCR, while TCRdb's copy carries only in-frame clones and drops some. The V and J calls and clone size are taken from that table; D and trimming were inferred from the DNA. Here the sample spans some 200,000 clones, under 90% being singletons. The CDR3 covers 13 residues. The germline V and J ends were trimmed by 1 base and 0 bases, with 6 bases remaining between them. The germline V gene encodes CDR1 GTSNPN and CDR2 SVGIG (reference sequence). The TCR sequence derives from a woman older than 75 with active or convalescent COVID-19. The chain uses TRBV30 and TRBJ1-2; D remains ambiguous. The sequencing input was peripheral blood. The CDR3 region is CAWSGRANYGYTF. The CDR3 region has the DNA TGTGCCTGGAGTGGGAGGGCTAACTATGGCTACACCTTC.